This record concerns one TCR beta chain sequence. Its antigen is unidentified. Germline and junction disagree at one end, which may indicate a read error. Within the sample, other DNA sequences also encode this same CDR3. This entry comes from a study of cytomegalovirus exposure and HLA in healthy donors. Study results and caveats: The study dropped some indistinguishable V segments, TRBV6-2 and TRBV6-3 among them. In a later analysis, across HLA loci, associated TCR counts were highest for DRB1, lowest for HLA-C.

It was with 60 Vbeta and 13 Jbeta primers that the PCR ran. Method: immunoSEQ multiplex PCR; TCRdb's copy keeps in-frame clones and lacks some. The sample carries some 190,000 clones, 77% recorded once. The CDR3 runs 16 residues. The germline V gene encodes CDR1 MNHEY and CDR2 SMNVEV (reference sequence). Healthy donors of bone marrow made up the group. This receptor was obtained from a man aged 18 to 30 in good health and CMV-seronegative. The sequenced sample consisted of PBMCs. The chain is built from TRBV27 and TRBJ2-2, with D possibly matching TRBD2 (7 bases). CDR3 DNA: TGTGCCAGCGTGGGGGCTAGCGGCTCGAACACCGGGGAGCTGTTCTTT. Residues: CASVGASGSNTGELFF.